Listed below are T cell receptor beta chains from one sample, sequenced in a study of blood T cell repertoires in COVID-19. Repertoires were generated with immunoSEQ multiplex PCR, while TCRdb's copy carries only in-frame clones and drops some. The repertoire has roughly 260,000 clones, around nine tenths of them found once; the top ten carry 1.9%. The sequencing sample was made of PBMCs or T cells enriched from blood (not recorded which). Every receptor here comes from a woman under 30 who had recovered from COVID-19. Both conserved end residues are part of each CDR3. A D gene is named only where the DNA matches it firmly. Clone sizes are given selectively: once, few, many, or a class where the clone is expanded.

v_call	d_call	j_call	clone_size	cdr3_length	cdr3_nt	cdr3_aa
TRBV28	TRBD1	TRBJ1-5	once	16	TGTGCCAGCAGTCAACCGGGACAGGGGCACGATCAGCCCCAGCATTTT	CASSQPGQGHDQPQHF
TRBV7-2	TRBD1	TRBJ2-2	.	15	TGTGCCAGCAGAGGACAGGGAATGGTCACCGGGGAGCTGTTTTTT	CASRGQGMVTGELFF
TRBV4-3	.	TRBJ2-4	few	13	TGCGCCAGCAGCCAAGATGCGGGGACCATTCAGTACTTC	CASSQDAGTIQYF
TRBV7-3	.	TRBJ2-7	.	14	TGTGCCAGCAGCTTAACTGGTCTAGCCTACGAGCAGTACTTC	CASSLTGLAYEQYF
TRBV14	TRBD2	TRBJ2-3	.	16	TGTGCCAGCAGCCAAGTTATGGGACTAACCTCAGATACGCAGTATTTT	CASSQVMGLTSDTQYF
TRBV18	TRBD1	TRBJ1-5	.	16	TGTGCCAGCTCAGAATATACAGGGGTCGGGAATCAGCCCCAGCATTTT	CASSEYTGVGNQPQHF
TRBV28	.	TRBJ1-5	.	16	TGTGCCAGCAGCCGCCGGGACTATCGTACCAATCAGCCCCAGCATTTT	CASSRRDYRTNQPQHF
TRBV9	.	TRBJ2-1	.	16	TGTGCCAGCAGCCAAACTTCTAGTAGCGGAGGCAATGAGCAGTTCTTC	CASSQTSSSGGNEQFF
TRBV7-6	TRBD1	TRBJ1-4	.	18	TGTGCCAGCAGCCGACGGACAGGGGCCCCCACAACTAATGAAAAACTGTTTTTT	CASSRRTGAPTTNEKLFF
TRBV11-3	TRBD1	TRBJ2-1	.	12	TGTGCCAGCAGCAGGGGGCTGAGTGAGCAGTTCTTC	CASSRGLSEQFF
TRBV5-6	TRBD2	TRBJ2-5	.	15	TGTGCCAGCAGCTTGCTCAGCGGGGTAGGAGAGACCCAGTACTTC	CASSLLSGVGETQYF
TRBV18	TRBD2	TRBJ2-7	.	16	TGTGCCAGCTCACCAACTCCAACTAGCGGGAGCTACGAGCAGTACTTC	CASSPTPTSGSYEQYF
TRBV6-5	.	TRBJ1-2	.	15	TGTGCCAGCAGTAGGCCCCGGGAGGGAATCTATGGCTACACCTTC	CASSRPREGIYGYTF
TRBV2	.	TRBJ1-2	.	11	TGTGCCAGCAAAAGGGGGTATGGCTACACCTTC	CASKRGYGYTF
TRBV18	TRBD2	TRBJ2-7	.	15	TGTGCCAGCTCACCTGGACTAGCGGGCCCCTACGAGCAGTACTTC	CASSPGLAGPYEQYF
TRBV2	.	TRBJ1-1	.	14	TGTGCCAGCAGTCTCCTCGAGGGGGACACTGAAGCTTTCTTT	CASSLLEGDTEAFF
TRBV19	.	TRBJ1-2	.	12	TGTGCCAGTAGCCGGGGTTACTATGGCTACACCTTC	CASSRGYYGYTF
TRBV7-2	TRBD2	TRBJ2-7	.	14	TGTGCCAGCAGCTCCACTAGCGGGGGCTACGAGCAGTACTTC	CASSSTSGGYEQYF
TRBV24-1	.	TRBJ2-5	once	16	TGTGCCACCAGTCCCAAGGGCAGCGGTACAATAGAGACCCAGTACTTC	CATSPKGSGTIETQYF
TRBV24-1	TRBD1	TRBJ2-3	.	13	TGTGCCACTCGGGACAGGAGCACAGATACGCAGTATTTT	CATRDRSTDTQYF
TRBV6-6	TRBD1	TRBJ2-1	.	14	TGTGCCAGTAAAAACCGGGACAGGGTCTATGAGCAGTTCTTC	CASKNRDRVYEQFF
TRBV9	TRBD1	TRBJ1-3	.	16	TGTGCCAGCAGCCTCCAGGGGGCTTTCTCTGGAAACACCATATATTTT	CASSLQGAFSGNTIYF
TRBV5-1	TRBD1	TRBJ1-1	once	17	TGCGCCAGCAGCTTGGGGCAGGGGGCGGGTTTGAACACTGAAGCTTTCTTT	CASSLGQGAGLNTEAFF
TRBV28	TRBD1	TRBJ2-1	.	14	TGTGCCAGCAGGCCGACAGGGCCCGACAATGAGCAGTTCTTC	CASRPTGPDNEQFF
TRBV5-1	.	TRBJ2-3	.	15	TGCGCCAGCAGCTTGACGCCTGAGATCACAGATACGCAGTATTTT	CASSLTPEITDTQYF
TRBV4-3	.	TRBJ2-7	.	13	TGCGCCAGCAGCCAAGAGTACAACTACGAGCAGTACTTC	CASSQEYNYEQYF
TRBV6-6	TRBD2	TRBJ2-1	few	14	TGTGCCAGCAGTCCCGGGACTAGCGCCCCTGAGCAGTTCTTC	CASSPGTSAPEQFF
TRBV5-1	TRBD1	TRBJ1-3	.	16	TGCGCCAGCAGCTTCGGACAGGGGAGCCCTGGAAACACCATATATTTT	CASSFGQGSPGNTIYF
TRBV6-4	.	TRBJ2-2	few	15	TGTGCCAGCAGTGACTCGATTTCCAGTTCCGGGGAGCTGTTTTTT	CASSDSISSSGELFF
TRBV18	TRBD1	TRBJ2-6	.	17	TGTGCCAGCTCACGTGGGACAGGGGTCGGTGGGGCCAACGTCCTGACTTTC	CASSRGTGVGGANVLTF
TRBV5-1	.	TRBJ1-2	.	14	TGCGCCAGCAGCTTGGATGCAGCTAACTATGGCTACACCTTC	CASSLDAANYGYTF
TRBV18	.	TRBJ1-4	.	16	TGTGCCAGCTCACCACGCAGGGCAGCAACTAATGAAAAACTGTTTTTT	CASSPRRAATNEKLFF
TRBV5-4	.	TRBJ1-1	.	13	TGTGCCAGCAGTCGGTTCGAAAGCACTGAAGCTTTCTTT	CASSRFESTEAFF
TRBV18	TRBD2	TRBJ2-1	once	15	TGTGCCAGCTCCTACTTCAGCGGGATGGCAAATGAGCAGTTCTTC	CASSYFSGMANEQFF
TRBV11-2	.	TRBJ2-7	.	13	TGTGCCAGCAGCTTTGACAGGAGGAACGAGCAGTACTTC	CASSFDRRNEQYF
TRBV7-7	TRBD2	TRBJ2-3	few	17	TGTGCTAGCAGCCCTCAAGCGGGAGGTTATAGCACAGATACGCAGTATTTT	CASSPQAGGYSTDTQYF
TRBV6-5	.	TRBJ1-5	once	14	TGTGCCAGTTGGGCGGGGGCTAGCAATCAGCCCCAGCATTTT	CASWAGASNQPQHF
TRBV5-1	TRBD1	TRBJ1-2	.	15	TGCGCCAGCAGCTTGGCGACAGGGGGTAACTATGGCTACACCTTC	CASSLATGGNYGYTF
TRBV7-3	.	TRBJ2-5	.	14	TGTGCCAGCAGCAAACAGGGTGGGGAAGAGACCCAGTACTTC	CASSKQGGEETQYF
TRBV24-1	.	TRBJ2-1	.	17	TGTGCCACCAGTGGCGCCGGTGGAGGCAGGGGATACAATGAGCAGTTCTTC	CATSGAGGGRGYNEQFF
TRBV25-1	.	TRBJ1-4	.	13	TGTGCCAGCGAAGGAGCCGTTAGTGAAAAACTGTTTTTT	CASEGAVSEKLFF
TRBV6-5	TRBD1	TRBJ2-7	.	14	TGTGCCAGCGCAACAGGGGTGGTATCCTACGAGCAGTACTTC	CASATGVVSYEQYF
TRBV27	TRBD2	TRBJ2-1	.	14	TGTGCCAGCAGTAGCGGGGGACTTATCAATGAGCAGTTCTTC	CASSSGGLINEQFF
TRBV6-4	TRBD2	TRBJ2-5	.	15	TGTGCCAGCAGCCGACTAGCGGGGGTTCAAGAGACCCAGTACTTC	CASSRLAGVQETQYF
TRBV7-9	.	TRBJ1-2	.	14	TGTGCCAGCAGCCTACAGGGTATAAGCCTGGGCTACACCTTC	CASSLQGISLGYTF
TRBV18	.	TRBJ1-1	.	14	TGTGCCAGCTCAATGGGACAAACGAACACTGAAGCTTTCTTT	CASSMGQTNTEAFF
TRBV20-1	.	TRBJ1-6	.	17	TGCAGTGCTAGTAGGGACTTGGGAAGCTCCTATAATTCACCCCTCCACTTT	CSASRDLGSSYNSPLHF
TRBV28	TRBD1	TRBJ1-2	.	16	TGTGCCAGCAGTTCTACCTCGACAGGGCCCAACTATGGCTACACCTTC	CASSSTSTGPNYGYTF